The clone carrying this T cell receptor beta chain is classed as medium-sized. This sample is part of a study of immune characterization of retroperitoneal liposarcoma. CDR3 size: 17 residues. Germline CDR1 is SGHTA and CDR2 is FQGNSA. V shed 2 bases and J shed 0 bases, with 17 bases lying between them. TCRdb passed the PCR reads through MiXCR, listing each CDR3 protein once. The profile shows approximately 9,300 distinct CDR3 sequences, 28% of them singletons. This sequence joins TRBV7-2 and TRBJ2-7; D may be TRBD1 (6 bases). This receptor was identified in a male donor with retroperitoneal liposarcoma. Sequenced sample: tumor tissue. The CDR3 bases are TGTGCCAGCAGCTTATTCGTGTCGACAGGCTACTCCTACGAGCAGTACTTC. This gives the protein CASSLFVSTGYSYEQYF.